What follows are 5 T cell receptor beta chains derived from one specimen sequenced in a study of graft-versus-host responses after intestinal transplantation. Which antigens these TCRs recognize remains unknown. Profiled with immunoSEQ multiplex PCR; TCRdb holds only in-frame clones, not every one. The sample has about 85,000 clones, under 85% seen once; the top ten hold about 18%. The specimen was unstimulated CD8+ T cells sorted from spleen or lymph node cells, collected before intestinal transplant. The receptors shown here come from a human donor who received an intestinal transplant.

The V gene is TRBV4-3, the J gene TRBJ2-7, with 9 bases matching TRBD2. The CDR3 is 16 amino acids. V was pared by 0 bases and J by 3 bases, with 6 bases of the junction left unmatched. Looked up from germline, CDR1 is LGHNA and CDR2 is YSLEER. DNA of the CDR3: TGCGCCAGCAGCCAAGATCGCGTAGCGGGAGTCTACGAGCAGTACTTC. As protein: CASSQDRVAGVYEQYF.

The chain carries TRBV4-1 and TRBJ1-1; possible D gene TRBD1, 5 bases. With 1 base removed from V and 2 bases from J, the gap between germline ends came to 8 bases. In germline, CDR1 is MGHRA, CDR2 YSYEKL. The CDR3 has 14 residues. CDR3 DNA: TGCGCCAGCAGCCAAGTCGGGGGTAACACTGAAGCTTTCTTT. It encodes CASSQVGGNTEAFF.

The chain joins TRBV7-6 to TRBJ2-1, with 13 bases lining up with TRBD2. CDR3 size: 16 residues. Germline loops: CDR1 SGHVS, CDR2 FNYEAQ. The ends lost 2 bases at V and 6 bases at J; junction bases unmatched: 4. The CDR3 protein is CASSLSGLAGVNEQFF. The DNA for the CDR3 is TGTGCCAGCAGCTTATCAGGACTAGCGGGGGTCAATGAGCAGTTCTTC.

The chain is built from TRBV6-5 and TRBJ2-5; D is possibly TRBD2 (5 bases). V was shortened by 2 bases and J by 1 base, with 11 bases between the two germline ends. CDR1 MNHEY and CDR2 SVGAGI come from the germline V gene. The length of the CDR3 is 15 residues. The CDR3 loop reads CASSYGSGGQETQYF. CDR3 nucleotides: TGTGCCAGCAGTTACGGCTCTGGAGGCCAAGAGACCCAGTACTTC.

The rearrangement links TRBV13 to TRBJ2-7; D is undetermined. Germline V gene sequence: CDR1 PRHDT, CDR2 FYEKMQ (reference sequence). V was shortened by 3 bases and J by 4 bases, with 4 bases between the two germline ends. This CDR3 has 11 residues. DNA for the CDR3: TGTGCCAGCAGCTTCTTTTACGAGCAGTACTTC. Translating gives CASSFFYEQYF.